These 17 T cell receptor beta chains originate from one sample sequenced in a study of technical replicates of blood from a handful of donors (dated by TCRdb to about 2017). Library method: the immunoSEQ multiplex PCR assay. TCRdb obtained this table from immuneACCESS and retained in-frame rearrangements with V and J assigned. These tables miss some clones; where compared with another copy, unresolved V genes account for less than half of the shortfall, and the remainder is unexplained. This sample is represented by tens of thousands of clones; 96% of them were singletons. 0.37% of the sample rests with the top ten. Specimen: T cells isolated from PBMCs. The receptors were sampled from a human donor in good health.

V and J are TRBV27 and TRBJ1-5, with D possibly being TRBD1 (5 bases). The CDR3 runs 16 residues. Between the trimmed V and J ends, which lost 2 bases and 5 bases, there was a span of 16 bases. Germline CDR1 MNHEY, CDR2 SMNVEV (reference sequence). The CDR3 nucleotides read TGTGCCAGCAGTTTAGGGGCGTCCTCTGGGTATCAGCCCCAGCATTTT. Encoded protein: CASSLGASSGYQPQHF.

This rearrangement joins TRBV27 to TRBJ2-3, with 10 bases lining up with TRBD2. Germline V gene sequence: CDR1 MNHEY, CDR2 SMNVEV (reference sequence). This CDR3 has 18 residues. The ends lost 3 bases at V and 0 bases at J; junction bases unmatched: 9. The CDR3 bases are TGTGCCAGCAGTTTCTCTAATAGCGGGAGGTCTAGCACAGATACGCAGTATTTT. Encoded protein: CASSFSNSGRSSTDTQYF.

This rearrangement joins TRBV7-2 to TRBJ2-7, with TRBD2 matching 10 bases. CDR1 SGHTA and CDR2 FQGNSA come from the germline V gene. CDR3 size: 15 residues. Trimming took 4 bases from V and 0 from J; bases not matched to a gene: 3. Here the CDR3 reads CASSSTSGYSYEQYF. CDR3 coding DNA: TGTGCCAGCAGCTCGACTAGCGGGTACTCCTACGAGCAGTACTTC.

The rearrangement joins TRBV4-1 to TRBJ2-7; D uncertain. Deletions cut 0 bases from V and 0 bases from J, with 6 bases between. Germline CDR1 reads MGHRA; CDR2 reads YSYEKL. The CDR3 is 14 amino acids. CDR3 in DNA: TGCGCCAGCAGCCAAGAACCGGTCTCCTACGAGCAGTACTTC. Amino acid sequence: CASSQEPVSYEQYF.

In its sample, this clone was seen once. This chain connects TRBV13 to TRBJ2-7, with D possibly TRBD1 on 6 matching bases. V was clipped by 5 bases and J by 3 bases, with 17 bases between them. From germline, CDR1 is PRHDT and CDR2 FYEKMQ (reference sequence). The CDR3 is 15 amino acids. CDR3 protein: CASSTRDNAFYEQYF. In DNA, the CDR3 is TGTGCCAGCAGCACCCGGGACAATGCCTTCTACGAGCAGTACTTC.

The chain links TRBV5-1 to TRBJ2-1; 14 bases map to TRBD2. The trim removed 4 bases at V and 8 bases at J, leaving 2 bases unmatched. The V gene's germline CDR1 is SGHRS and CDR2 YFSETQ. The CDR3 consists of 14 residues. CDR3 loop: CASSGTSGSHEQFF. CDR3 nucleotide sequence: TGCGCCAGCAGCGGGACTAGCGGGAGCCATGAGCAGTTCTTC.

The chain combines TRBV2 with TRBJ1-2, with 9 bases matching TRBD1. The CDR3 totals 14 residues. Trimming removed 6 bases from V and 1 base from J; junction bases left unmatched: 3. CDR1 SNHLY and CDR2 FYNNEI come from the germline V gene. The CDR3 loop reads CASRRTGDNYGYTF. The CDR3 nucleotides read TGTGCCAGCAGACGGACAGGGGATAACTATGGCTACACCTTC.

The chain recombines TRBV27 with TRBJ2-7; possibly TRBD2 for D (5 bases). The CDR3 runs 14 residues. Trimming shortened V by 3 bases and J by 0 bases, and 9 bases separated the two germline ends. Germline CDR1 is MNHEY and CDR2 is SMNVEV (reference sequence). CDR3 sequence reads: CASSFGINSYEQYF. The CDR3 region has the DNA TGTGCCAGCAGTTTCGGGATTAACTCCTACGAGCAGTACTTC.

The table lists this clone with a count of one. The chain has TRBV6-5 and TRBJ2-1; 10 bases match TRBD2. The germline V gene encodes CDR1 MNHEY and CDR2 SVGAGI. V gave up 4 bases and J gave up 0 bases; unmatched junction bases: 3. CDR3 length equals 16 residues. The CDR3 here is CASSFASGSSYNEQFF. In DNA form, the CDR3 reads TGTGCCAGCAGTTTTGCTAGCGGGAGCTCCTACAATGAGCAGTTCTTC.

The chain links TRBV29-1 to TRBJ2-7; D may be TRBD1 (6 bases). Germline V gives CDR1 SQVTM, CDR2 ANQGSEA. Trimming cost V 6 bases and J 3 bases, with 15 bases left between them. The length of the CDR3 is 13 residues. The CDR3 nucleotides are TGCAGCGTCCAGGGTTTAGGGGGCTACGAGCAGTACTTC. Its protein is CSVQGLGGYEQYF.

The table lists this clone with a count of one. The rearrangement links TRBV19 to TRBJ2-1, with 8 bases that match TRBD1. Germline CDR1 is LNHDA and CDR2 is SQIVND (reference sequence). The CDR3 has 17 amino acids. Trimming removed 0 bases from V and 3 bases from J; junction bases left unmatched: 7. The CDR3 DNA is TGTGCCAGTAGTATAGAGGGAACAGGGGGATACTACAATGAGCAGTTCTTC. It is translated as CASSIEGTGGYYNEQFF.

CDR3 in amino acids: CSVSGRLTDTQYF. The CDR3 region has the DNA TGCAGCGTTAGCGGGAGGCTGACAGATACGCAGTATTTT. The rearrangement links TRBV29-1 to TRBJ2-3; 9 bases agree with TRBD2. The CDR3 covers 13 residues. Losses at the gene ends were 5 bases for V and 3 bases for J; bases not matched to a gene: 3. The germline V gene has CDR1 SQVTM and CDR2 ANQGSEA.

DNA of the CDR3: TGTGCCAGCAGCGGGACAGGCAATACGGTCTGGGCCAACGTCCTGACTTTC. Its protein is CASSGTGNTVWANVLTF. V usage is TRBV9 and J usage is TRBJ2-6, with 7 bases fitting TRBD1. Germline CDR1 and CDR2: SGDLS and YYNGEE. This CDR3 has 17 amino acids. V lost 3 bases to trimming and J lost 5 bases; unmatched junction nucleotides: 11.

The rearrangement uses TRBV27 and TRBJ2-1; 8 bases align to TRBD2. The CDR3 contains 17 residues. Germline assignment: CDR1 MNHEY and CDR2 SMNVEV (reference sequence). J gave up 7 bases and V 6 bases, and 17 bases lay outside the gene matches. Here the CDR3 reads CASSRSFSGNLRNEQFF. The DNA of the CDR3 is TGTGCCAGCAGCCGAAGTTTTAGCGGGAATCTAAGGAATGAGCAGTTCTTC.

J is TRBJ2-1 and V is TRBV5-1, with D possibly matching TRBD2 (5 bases). The V and J ends lost 3 bases and 9 bases respectively, with 10 bases between them. Per germline, CDR1 SGHRS and CDR2 YFSETQ. The CDR3 extends over 12 amino acids. CDR3 amino acids: CASSSRDTEQFF. The CDR3 bases are TGCGCCAGCAGCTCTCGGGATACTGAGCAGTTCTTC.

The V gene is TRBV5-1, the J gene TRBJ2-1; the D gene is possibly TRBD1 (5 bases). Germline V gives CDR1 SGHRS, CDR2 YFSETQ. The CDR3 extends over 13 amino acids. V was shortened by 7 bases and J by 8 bases, with 16 bases between the two germline ends. This CDR3 is CASAGIGADEQFF. CDR3 nucleotides: TGCGCCAGCGCAGGGATAGGGGCGGATGAGCAGTTCTTC.

The chain carries TRBV20-1 and TRBJ2-3, with D uncertain. In germline, CDR1 is DFQATT, CDR2 SNEGSKA (reference sequence). This CDR3 has 9 amino acids. Deletions cut 6 bases from V and 9 bases from J, with 7 bases between. This CDR3 is CSAMETQYF. The CDR3 bases are TGCAGTGCGATGGAGACGCAGTATTTT.